Reported below is one T cell receptor (beta chain). Its matching antigen is unknown. The source of the sample is a study of cytomegalovirus exposure and HLA in healthy donors. Study overall: The 120 validation repertoires and the approximately 690 first-cohort repertoires shared a platform, a later analysis reported.

Profiling relied on immunoSEQ multiplex PCR, and the TCRdb table lists in-frame clones only, not all of them. There are about 160,000 clones in the sample; nearly 90% occur only once, and over 9% lies in the top ten. Findings of the study overall: One later analysis, an examination of the 100 to 150 validation repertoires, found that first-cohort TCR clusters tended to co-occur in them. A classifier reportedly called cytomegalovirus status with high sensitivity and specificity. The authors enumerated 164 TCR beta chains as linked to cytomegalovirus.

Germline assignment: CDR1 SQVTM and CDR2 ANQGSEA. Trimming removed 6 bases from V and 2 bases from J, with 11 bases in between. The CDR3 extends over 12 amino acids. J is TRBJ2-7 and V is TRBV29-1; D is ambiguous. The TCR originated in a young woman in good health and CMV-seropositive. The sample consisted of PBMCs. The CDR3 nucleotides are TGCAGCGTGGCGGTAGACCCCTACGAGCAGTACTTC. Amino acid sequence: CSVAVDPYEQYF.